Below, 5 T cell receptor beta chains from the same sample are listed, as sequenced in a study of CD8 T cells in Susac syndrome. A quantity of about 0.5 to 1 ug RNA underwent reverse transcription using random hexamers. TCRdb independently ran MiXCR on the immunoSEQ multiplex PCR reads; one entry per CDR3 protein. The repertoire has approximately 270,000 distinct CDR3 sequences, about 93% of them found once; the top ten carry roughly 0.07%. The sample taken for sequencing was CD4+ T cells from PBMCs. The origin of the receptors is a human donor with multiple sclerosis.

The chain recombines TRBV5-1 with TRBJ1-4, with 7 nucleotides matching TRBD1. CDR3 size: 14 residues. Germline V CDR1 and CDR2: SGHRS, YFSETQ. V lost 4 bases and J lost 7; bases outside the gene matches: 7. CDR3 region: CASSLRGQGEKLFF. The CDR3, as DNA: TGCGCCAGCAGCCTTAGGGGGCAAGGTGAAAAACTGTTTTTT.

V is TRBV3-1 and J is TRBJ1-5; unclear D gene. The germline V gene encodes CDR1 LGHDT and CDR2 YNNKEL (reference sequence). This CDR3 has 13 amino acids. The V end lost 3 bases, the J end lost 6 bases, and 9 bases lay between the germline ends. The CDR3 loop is CASSQTGIQPQHF. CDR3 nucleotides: TGTGCCAGCAGCCAGACCGGGATTCAGCCCCAGCATTTT.

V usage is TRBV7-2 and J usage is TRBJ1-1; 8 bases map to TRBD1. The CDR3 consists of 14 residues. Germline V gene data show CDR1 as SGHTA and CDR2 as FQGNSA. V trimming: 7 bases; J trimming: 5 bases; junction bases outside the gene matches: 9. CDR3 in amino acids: CASNLPGGRTEAFF. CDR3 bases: TGTGCCAGCAACCTTCCAGGGGGCCGGACTGAAGCTTTCTTT.

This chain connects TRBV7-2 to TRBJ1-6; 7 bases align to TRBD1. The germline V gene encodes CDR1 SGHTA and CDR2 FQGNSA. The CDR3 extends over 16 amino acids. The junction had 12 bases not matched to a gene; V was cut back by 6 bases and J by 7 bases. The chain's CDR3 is CASRSGTASRNSPLHF. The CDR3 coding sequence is TGTGCCAGCAGATCCGGGACAGCAAGCCGCAATTCACCCCTCCACTTT.

The CDR3 sequence: CSARNTVGIQYF. CDR3 bases: TGCAGTGCTAGAAATACAGTCGGCATTCAGTACTTC. J is TRBJ2-4 and V is TRBV20-1; unclear D gene. The CDR3 runs to 12 residues. V lost 2 bases to trimming and J lost 9 bases, with 11 bases between them. Germline CDR1 is DFQATT and CDR2 is SNEGSKA (reference sequence).